A single T cell receptor beta chain is shown here with its context. Its antigen is unidentified. This could be a read error, since a much larger clone is one nucleotide away. Individual cDNA molecules each carried unique molecular identifiers attached by the library. In the source study's methods: Counts of TCRs in each sample centred on a median of approximately 96,000 and extended from approximately 20,000 to 700,000. TCRdb analysed the reads with MiXCR anew, one entry per CDR3 protein. V and J calls and clone size were set by TCRdb, not the authors. The data hold 95,000 to 150,000 distinct CDR3 sequences, with less than 10% observed a single time. Total RNA was isolated from whole blood that had not been fractionated. These data are taken from a study of human T cells and chemical hapten exposure. Overall study context: Slight volume differences across pooled libraries mainly accounted for varying per-sample TCR yields.

CDR3 length: 16 amino acids. General study results and limits: TCRs above 1 in 1000 frequency did not change with DPC sensitization.

The sequencing sample was made of whole blood. The receptor comes from a human donor in good health. Some clones in this sample may be carry-over from other donors' samples. This chain links TRBV12-3 or TRBV12-4 with TRBJ1-6; D unclear. The CDR3 region has the DNA TGTGCCAGCAGTCCCGGACCCAGCTCCTATAATTCACCCCTCAACTTT. Translated, it gives CASSPGPSSYNSPLNF.